Presented here are 12 T cell receptor beta chains from one specimen sequenced in a study of blood T cell repertoires in COVID-19. Produced via immunoSEQ multiplex PCR; TCRdb's table is partial and in-frame only. The top ten hold approximately 4.1% of the sample, which has 110,000 or so clones, over 75% seen once. The sample was peripheral blood. The receptors come from a woman between 65 and 79 years old with acute or convalescent COVID-19.

The J gene is TRBJ1-3, the V gene TRBV10-3, with 9 nucleotides matching TRBD1. The germline CDR1 and CDR2 sequences are ENHRY and SYGVKD. Trimming removed 9 bases from V and 7 bases from J; junction bases left unmatched: 1. This CDR3 region has 11 residues. CDR3 region: CAIGQGNTIYF. The CDR3 DNA is TGTGCCATAGGACAGGGGAACACCATATATTTT.

The chain employs TRBV6-5 and TRBJ1-5; D is unclear. The CDR3 runs 13 residues. The V and J ends lost 2 bases and 4 bases respectively, with 6 bases between them. In germline, CDR1 is MNHEY, CDR2 SVGAGI. The CDR3 spells CASSYSHNQPQHF. As DNA, the CDR3 is TGTGCCAGCAGTTACAGCCATAATCAGCCCCAGCATTTT.

This chain joins TRBV18 and TRBJ2-2; tentatively, D is TRBD2 (5 bases). The germline gives CDR1 KGHSH, CDR2 LQKENI. The CDR3 has 14 residues. Trimming took 0 bases from V and 7 from J, leaving 9 bases between them. The CDR3: CASSPPSGNGELFF. In nucleotides, the CDR3 is TGTGCCAGCTCACCACCCTCCGGGAACGGGGAGCTGTTTTTT.

The chain couples TRBV11-2 to TRBJ1-2; D is possibly TRBD1 (6 bases). The V end lost 4 bases, the J end lost 4 bases, and 10 bases lay between the germline ends. Per germline, CDR1 SGHAT and CDR2 FQNNGV. This CDR3 is built from 13 residues. Here the CDR3 reads CASSWGQSYGYTF. The CDR3 DNA reads TGTGCCAGCAGCTGGGGGCAGAGCTATGGCTACACCTTC. Complete variable domain (other parts from reference TRBV11-2 and TRBJ1-2): EAGVAQSPRYKIIEKRQSVAFWCNPISGHATLYWYQQILGQGPKLLIQFQNNGVVDDSQLPKDRFSAERLKGVDSTLKIQPAKLEDSAVYLCASSWGQSYGYTFGSGTRLTVV.

J is TRBJ2-7 and V is TRBV28, with D tentatively TRBD1 (5 bases). The germline V and J ends were trimmed by 7 bases and 0 bases, with 13 bases remaining between them. The CDR3 extends over 14 amino acids. The germline CDR1 and CDR2 sequences are MDHEN and SYDVKM. The CDR3 nucleotides are TGTGCCAGCACCCCGCTGACAGCCTCCTACGAGCAGTACTTC. Amino acids: CASTPLTASYEQYF.

This rearrangement joins TRBV28 to TRBJ1-2; the match to TRBD1 covers 12 bases. CDR1 and CDR2 from the germline V gene are MDHEN and SYDVKM. This CDR3 contains 14 residues. V lost 7 bases to trimming and J lost 10 bases; unmatched junction nucleotides: 10. The chain's CDR3 is CASIPRGQGADYTF. The DNA for the CDR3 is TGTGCCAGCATTCCGCGGGGACAGGGGGCCGACTACACCTTC.

The chain joins TRBV4-1 to TRBJ1-2; D is uncertain. CDR3 length: 15 amino acids. The germline V gene has CDR1 MGHRA and CDR2 YSYEKL. V was trimmed by 4 bases and J by 4 bases, leaving 16 bases between them. The CDR3 region has the DNA TGCGCCAGCAGCCCTTTCGGAGTTTCGGGCTATGGCTACACCTTC. It codes for CASSPFGVSGYGYTF.

The genes are TRBV13 and TRBJ1-2; D gene unclear. The germline V and J ends were trimmed by 2 bases and 4 bases, with 5 bases remaining between them. The CDR3 extends over 12 amino acids. CDR1 and CDR2 from the germline V gene are PRHDT and FYEKMQ (reference sequence). The CDR3 DNA reads TGTGCCAGCAGCTTAAACAGCTATGGCTACACCTTC. Translating it yields CASSLNSYGYTF.

The chain employs TRBV6-6 and TRBJ1-1, with TRBD1 matching over 7 bases. Germline CDR1 is MNHNY and CDR2 is SVGAGI (reference sequence). After removal of 6 bases from V and 4 bases from J, the junction contained 2 bases not matched to a gene. This CDR3 spans 12 amino acids. CDR3 loop: CASRDRATEAFF. CDR3 bases: TGTGCCAGCAGAGACAGGGCCACTGAAGCTTTCTTT.

The chain combines TRBV3-1 (or the pseudogene TRBV3-2) with TRBJ2-3, with D perhaps matching TRBD2 (5 bases). Germline V gene lookup returns CDR1 LGHDT and CDR2 YNNKEL (reference sequence). The CDR3 spans 14 residues. With 6 bases removed from V and 4 bases from J, the gap between germline ends came to 14 bases. CDR3 DNA: TGTGCCAGCAGGGGAAGAGAGGGTCCAGATACGCAGTATTTT. Protein: CASRGREGPDTQYF.

The CDR3 bases are TGTGCCAGCAGCTCCGCCGGGGGGCTAGTCGGGGAGCTGTTTTTT. Translation: CASSSAGGLVGELFF. The chain has TRBV5-5 and TRBJ2-2; tentative D call: TRBD2 (7 bases). The CDR3 length is 15 residues. Germline V gives CDR1 SGHKS, CDR2 YYEKEE (reference sequence). V was trimmed by 3 bases and J by 7 bases, leaving 16 bases between them. The variable domain in full, completed from reference TRBV5-5 and TRBJ2-2, reads DAGVTQSPTHLIKTRGQQVTLRCSPISGHKSVSWYQQVLGQGPQFIFQYYEKEERGRGNFPDRFSARQFPNYSSELNVNALLLGDSALYLCASSSAGGLVGELFFGEGSRLTVL.

The rearrangement uses TRBV28 and TRBJ2-5; weak D call: TRBD1 (6 bases). The CDR3 extends over 13 amino acids. Looked up from germline, CDR1 is MDHEN and CDR2 is SYDVKM. The V gene lost 7 bases and the J gene lost 3 bases, with 12 bases spanning the gap. CDR3 sequence (DNA): TGTGCCAGCACGAGGGGGAGAGAAGAGACCCAGTACTTC. Translating it yields CASTRGREETQYF.